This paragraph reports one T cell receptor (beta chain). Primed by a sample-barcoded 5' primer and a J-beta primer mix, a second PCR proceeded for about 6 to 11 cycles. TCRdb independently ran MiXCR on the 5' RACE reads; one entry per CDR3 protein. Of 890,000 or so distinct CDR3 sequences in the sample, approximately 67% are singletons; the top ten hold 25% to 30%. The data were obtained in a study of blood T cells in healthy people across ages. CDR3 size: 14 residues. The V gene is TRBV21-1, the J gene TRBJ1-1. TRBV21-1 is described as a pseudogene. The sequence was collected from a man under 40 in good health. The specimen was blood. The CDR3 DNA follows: TGTGCCAGCAGCTTCTGGAAACAGAACACTGAAGCTTTCTTT. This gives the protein CASSFWKQNTEAFF.